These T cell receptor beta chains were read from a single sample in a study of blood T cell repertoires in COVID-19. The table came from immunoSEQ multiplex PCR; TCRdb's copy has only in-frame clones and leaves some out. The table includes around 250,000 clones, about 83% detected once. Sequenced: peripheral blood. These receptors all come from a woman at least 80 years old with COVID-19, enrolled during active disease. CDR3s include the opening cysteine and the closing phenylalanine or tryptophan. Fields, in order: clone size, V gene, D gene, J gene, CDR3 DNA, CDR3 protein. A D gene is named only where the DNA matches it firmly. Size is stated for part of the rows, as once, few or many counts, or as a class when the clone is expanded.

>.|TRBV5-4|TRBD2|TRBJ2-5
TGTGCCAGCACACGGGCGGGGGGGATGCGGGAGACCCAGTACTTC
CASTRAGGMRETQYF
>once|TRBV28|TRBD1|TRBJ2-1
TGTGCCAGCGGGCAACGGACAGGGCGGGATGAGCAGTTCTTC
CASGQRTGRDEQFF
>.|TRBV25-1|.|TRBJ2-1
TGTGCCAGCAGTGCGCCCTATGCCTACAATGAGCAGTTCTTC
CASSAPYAYNEQFF
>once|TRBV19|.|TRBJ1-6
TGTGCCAGTAGTAGACAGACGGAAAGATATAATTCACCCCTCCACTTT
CASSRQTERYNSPLHF
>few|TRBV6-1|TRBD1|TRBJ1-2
TGTGCCAGCAGTGAAGGGGGGACAGTACGGTATGGCTACACCTTC
CASSEGGTVRYGYTF
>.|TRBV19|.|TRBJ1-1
TGTGCCAGTAGTATCCTTCACAGGGAGAACACTGAAGCTTTCTTT
CASSILHRENTEAFF
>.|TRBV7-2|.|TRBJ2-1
TGTGCCAGCAGTCGGCCGGGAACCTACAATGAGCAGTTCTTC
CASSRPGTYNEQFF
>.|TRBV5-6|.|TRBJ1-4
TGTGCCAGCAGCTTGGCGGGGCAGGGGAATGAAAAACTGTTTTTT
CASSLAGQGNEKLFF
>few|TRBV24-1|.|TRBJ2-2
TGTGCCACCGGATGGGGCCGGGACACCGGGGAGCTGTTTTTT
CATGWGRDTGELFF
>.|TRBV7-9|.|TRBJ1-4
TGTGCCAGCAGCTTAAGAATCACGGATGAAAAACTGTTTTTT
CASSLRITDEKLFF
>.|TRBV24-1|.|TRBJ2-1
TGTGCCACCAGTGCCGCCAGGGGCGTTTACAATGAGCAGTTCTTC
CATSAARGVYNEQFF
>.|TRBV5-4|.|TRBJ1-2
TGTGCCAGCAGCATACAGGGATACTATGGCTACACCTTC
CASSIQGYYGYTF
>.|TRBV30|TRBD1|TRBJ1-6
TGTGCCTGGAGTGCCTGGGACAGTCCGAATTCACCCCTCCACTTT
CAWSAWDSPNSPLHF
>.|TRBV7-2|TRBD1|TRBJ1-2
TGTGCCAGCAGTCACAAAGGGGCGCAGGGGGACAGTTTAAACACCTTC
CASSHKGAQGDSLNTF
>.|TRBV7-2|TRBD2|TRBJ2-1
TGTGCCAGCAGCTTAAGACTAGCGGTATACAATGAGCAGTTCTTC
CASSLRLAVYNEQFF
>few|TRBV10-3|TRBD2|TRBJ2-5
TGTGCCACCGGACTAGAAAAAGAGACCCAGTACTTC
CATGLEKETQYF
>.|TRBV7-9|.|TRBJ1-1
TGTGCCAGCAGCCCCCCCAACGGGGAAAGCACTGAAGCTTTCTTT
CASSPPNGESTEAFF
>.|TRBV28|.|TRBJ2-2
TGTGCCAGCACCTCCGGGTCGGCCACCGGGGAGCTGTTTTTT
CASTSGSATGELFF
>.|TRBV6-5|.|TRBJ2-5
TGTGCCAGCAGTTACTCCGACACAAAAGAGACCCAGTACTTC
CASSYSDTKETQYF
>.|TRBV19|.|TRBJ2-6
TGTGCCAGTAGTATGGGCTGGGGCGGGGCCAACGTCCTGACTTTC
CASSMGWGGANVLTF
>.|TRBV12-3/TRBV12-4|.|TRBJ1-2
TGTGCCAGCAGTTCAAAGGGGAAAGGCTACACCTTC
CASSSKGKGYTF
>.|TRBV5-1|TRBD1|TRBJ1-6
TGCGCCAGCAGCTTTAGGGCAGGGGGCAAAGAATCACCCCTCCACTTT
CASSFRAGGKESPLHF
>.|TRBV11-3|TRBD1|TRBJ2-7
TGTGCCAGCAGCTTAGGACAGGGGGCACTCGGGGAGCAGTACTTC
CASSLGQGALGEQYF
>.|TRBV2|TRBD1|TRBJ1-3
TGTGCCAGCAGGACACAGGGGGCCTCTGGAAACACCATATATTTT
CASRTQGASGNTIYF
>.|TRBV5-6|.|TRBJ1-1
TGTGCCAGCAGCTTGGCGGTGAACACTGAAGCTTTCTTT
CASSLAVNTEAFF
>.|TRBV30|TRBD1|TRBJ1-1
TGTGCCTGGAGAATCCAGGGGGCACCGAACACTGAAGCTTTCTTT
CAWRIQGAPNTEAFF
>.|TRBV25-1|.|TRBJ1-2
TGTGCCAGCAGTCAAGGAGGTCTAGGCTACACCTTC
CASSQGGLGYTF
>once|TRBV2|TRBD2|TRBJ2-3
TGTGCCAGCGCCCGGACTAGCGGAACTTACACAGATACGCAGTATTTT
CASARTSGTYTDTQYF
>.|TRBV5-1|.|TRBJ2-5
TGCGCCAGCAGCTTAGGGGGATCGGAGACCCAGTACTTC
CASSLGGSETQYF
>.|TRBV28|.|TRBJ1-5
TGTGCCAGCAGTTTAAGCGCAGGGAAATACAATCAGCCCCAGCATTTT
CASSLSAGKYNQPQHF
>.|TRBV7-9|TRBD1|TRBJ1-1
TGTGCCAGCAGCCGAGGGACAGGGGGCGTGGACACTGAAGCTTTCTTT
CASSRGTGGVDTEAFF
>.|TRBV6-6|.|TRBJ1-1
TGTGCCAGCAGTTTTCGGGAGACTGAAGCTTTCTTT
CASSFRETEAFF
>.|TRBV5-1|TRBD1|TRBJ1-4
TGCGCCAGCAGCAAGGGACAGGGAACAACTAATGAAAAACTGTTTTTT
CASSKGQGTTNEKLFF
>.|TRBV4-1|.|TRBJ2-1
TGCGCCAGCAGCCAAGTCGGGGATTCCTCCTACAATGAGCAGTTCTTC
CASSQVGDSSYNEQFF
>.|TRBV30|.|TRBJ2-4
TGTGCCTGGAGTCCGACTTTGAACATTCAGTACTTC
CAWSPTLNIQYF
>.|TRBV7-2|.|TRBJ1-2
TGTGCCAGCAGCTTAGCGGAGGGAGTGGGCTATGGCTACACCTTC
CASSLAEGVGYGYTF
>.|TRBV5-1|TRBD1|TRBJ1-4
TGCGCCAGCAGCTGGGGACAGAATAATGAAAAACTGTTTTTT
CASSWGQNNEKLFF
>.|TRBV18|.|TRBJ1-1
TGTGCCAGCTCACCACGAATTGCAGGGGAAGCTTTCTTT
CASSPRIAGEAFF
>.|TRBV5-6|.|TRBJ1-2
TGTGCCAGCAGCTTGGTGGCAGACTATGGCTACACCTTC
CASSLVADYGYTF
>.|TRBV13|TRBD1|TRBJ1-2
TGTGCCAGCAGCTTGTCGGGACAGGGGACAGGTGGCTACACCTTC
CASSLSGQGTGGYTF
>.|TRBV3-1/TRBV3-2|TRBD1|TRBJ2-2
TGTGCCAGCCAGGCGACAGGGTCCACCGGGGAGCTGTTTTTT
CASQATGSTGELFF
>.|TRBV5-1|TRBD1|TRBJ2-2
TGCGCCAGCAGCCTCCTTTTAGGACAGGGCGCAGGCAACACCGGGGAGCTGTTTTTT
CASSLLLGQGAGNTGELFF